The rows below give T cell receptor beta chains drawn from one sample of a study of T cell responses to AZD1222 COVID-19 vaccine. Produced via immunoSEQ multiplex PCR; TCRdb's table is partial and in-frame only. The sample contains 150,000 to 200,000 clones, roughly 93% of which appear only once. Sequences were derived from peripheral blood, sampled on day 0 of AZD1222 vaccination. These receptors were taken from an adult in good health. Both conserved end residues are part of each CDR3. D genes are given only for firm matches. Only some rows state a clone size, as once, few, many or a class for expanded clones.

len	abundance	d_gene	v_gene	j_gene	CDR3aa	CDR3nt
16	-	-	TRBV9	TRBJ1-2	CASSVEVGDIGYGYTF	TGTGCCAGCAGCGTAGAGGTCGGGGACATTGGGTATGGCTACACCTTC
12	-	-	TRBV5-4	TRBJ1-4	CASSLASGTVFF	TGTGCCAGCAGCTTGGCATCCGGGACGGTCTTTTTT
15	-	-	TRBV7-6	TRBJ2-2	CASSLDREPTGELFF	TGTGCCAGCAGCTTAGATAGGGAGCCGACCGGGGAGCTGTTTTTT
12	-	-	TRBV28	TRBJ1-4	CASSYGREKLFF	TGTGCCAGCAGTTATGGGAGAGAAAAACTGTTTTTT
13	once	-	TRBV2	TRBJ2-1	CASRDSPYNEQFF	TGTGCCAGCAGGGACAGCCCATACAATGAGCAGTTCTTC
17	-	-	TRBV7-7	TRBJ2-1	CASSPQGAGYPWSEQFF	TGTGCCAGCAGCCCACAGGGCGCAGGGTATCCTTGGAGCGAGCAGTTCTTC
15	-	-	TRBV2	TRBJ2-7	CASSEGGRGLNEQYF	TGTGCCAGCAGTGAAGGGGGTCGGGGACTCAACGAGCAGTACTTC
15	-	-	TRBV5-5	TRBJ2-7	CASSLVGDSAYEQYF	TGTGCCAGCAGCTTGGTGGGCGACAGCGCCTACGAGCAGTACTTC
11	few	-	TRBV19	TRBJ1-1	CGVRLGTEAFF	TGTGGGGTGAGGTTGGGCACTGAAGCTTTCTTT
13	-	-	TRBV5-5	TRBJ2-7	CASSGVKRDEQYF	TGTGCCAGCAGCGGAGTGAAGAGGGACGAGCAGTACTTC
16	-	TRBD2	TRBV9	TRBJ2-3	CASSVGELAGVDTQYF	TGTGCCAGCAGCGTAGGGGAACTAGCGGGGGTCGATACGCAGTATTTT
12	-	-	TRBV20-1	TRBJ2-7	CSASTSQYEQYF	TGCAGTGCTAGTACTAGTCAATACGAGCAGTACTTC
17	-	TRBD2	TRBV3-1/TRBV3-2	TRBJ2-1	CASSQESKRGTYNEQFF	TGTGCCAGCAGCCAAGAAAGCAAGCGGGGGACTTACAATGAGCAGTTCTTC
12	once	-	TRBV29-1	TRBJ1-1	CSVLTVVTEAFF	TGCAGCGTCCTGACAGTGGTCACTGAAGCTTTCTTT
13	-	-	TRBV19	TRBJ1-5	CASSIGQNQPQHF	TGTGCCAGTAGTATAGGACAGAATCAGCCCCAGCATTTT
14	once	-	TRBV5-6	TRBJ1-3	CASSFGGTENTIYF	TGTGCCAGCAGCTTCGGGGGCACGGAAAACACCATATATTTT
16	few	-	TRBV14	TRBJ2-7	CASSQVSSWSSYEQYF	TGTGCCAGCAGCCAAGTGAGTTCTTGGAGCTCCTACGAGCAGTACTTC
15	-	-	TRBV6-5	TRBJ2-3	CASSYGGGASDTQYF	TGTGCCAGCAGTTACGGTGGGGGGGCGTCAGATACGCAGTATTTT
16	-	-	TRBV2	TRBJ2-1	CASSFSGSGSYNEQFF	TGTGCCAGCAGTTTTAGCGGTTCCGGATCCTACAATGAGCAGTTCTTC
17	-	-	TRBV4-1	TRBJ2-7	CASSQVPGAGPAYEQYF	TGCGCCAGCAGCCAAGTTCCCGGGGCTGGACCCGCCTACGAGCAGTACTTC
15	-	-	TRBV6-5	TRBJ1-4	CASSPQGPQWEKLFF	TGTGCCAGCAGCCCACAGGGCCCCCAATGGGAAAAACTGTTTTTT
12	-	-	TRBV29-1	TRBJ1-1	CSVEMGLQSAFF	TGCAGCGTTGAGATGGGACTTCAATCAGCTTTCTTT
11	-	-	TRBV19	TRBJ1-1	CASSTAGEAFF	TGTGCCAGTAGTACCGCAGGTGAAGCTTTCTTT
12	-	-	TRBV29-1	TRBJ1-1	CSGGREKTEAFF	TGCAGCGGGGGCAGGGAAAAAACTGAAGCTTTCTTT
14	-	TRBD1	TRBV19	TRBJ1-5	CASSPDRGYQPQHF	TGTGCCAGTAGTCCGGACAGGGGATATCAGCCCCAGCATTTT
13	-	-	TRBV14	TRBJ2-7	CASSHSSGGEQYF	TGTGCCAGCAGCCATAGTAGCGGAGGCGAGCAGTACTTC
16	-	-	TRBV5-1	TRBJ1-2	CASSLGGTGANYGYTF	TGCGCCAGCAGCTTGGGAGGGACCGGCGCTAACTATGGCTACACCTTC
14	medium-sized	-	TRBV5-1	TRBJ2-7	CASSLGLAAPEQYF	TGCGCCAGCAGCTTGGGTCTAGCAGCCCCCGAGCAGTACTTC
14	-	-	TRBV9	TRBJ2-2	CASSVEVFTGELFF	TGTGCCAGCAGCGTAGAGGTCTTCACCGGGGAGCTGTTTTTT
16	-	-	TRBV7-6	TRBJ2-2	CASSPRPTGSTGELFF	TGTGCCAGCAGCCCCCGGCCAACAGGGAGCACCGGGGAGCTGTTTTTT
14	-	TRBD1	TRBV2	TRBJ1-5	CATKVDREDQPQHF	TGTGCCACCAAAGTCGACAGGGAGGATCAGCCCCAGCATTTT
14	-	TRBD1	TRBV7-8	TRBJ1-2	CASSFSRGHGGYTF	TGTGCCAGCAGCTTTTCCAGGGGGCATGGGGGCTACACCTTC
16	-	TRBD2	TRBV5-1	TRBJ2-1	CASSFPGLAGVNEQFF	TGCGCCAGCAGCTTTCCCGGACTAGCGGGGGTAAATGAGCAGTTCTTC
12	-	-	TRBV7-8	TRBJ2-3	CASSPGPLLKYF	TGTGCCAGCAGCCCCGGTCCCCTTTTAAAGTATTTT
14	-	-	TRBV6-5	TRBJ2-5	CATSDSWGGETQYF	TGTGCCACCTCGGACAGCTGGGGTGGAGAGACCCAGTACTTC
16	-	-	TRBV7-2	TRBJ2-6	CASSRTLRSGANVLTF	TGTGCCAGCAGCCGTACTCTAAGGTCTGGGGCCAACGTCCTGACTTTC
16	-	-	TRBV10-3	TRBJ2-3	CAISVGAGPRADTQYF	TGTGCCATCAGTGTGGGGGCCGGACCGAGGGCAGATACGCAGTATTTT
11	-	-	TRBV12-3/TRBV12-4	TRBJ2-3	CASLLGDTQYF	TGTGCCAGCCTTTTAGGGGATACGCAGTATTTT
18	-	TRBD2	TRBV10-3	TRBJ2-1	CAISEETSGRSSYNEQFF	TGTGCCATCAGTGAAGAGACTAGCGGGAGGTCATCCTACAATGAGCAGTTCTTC
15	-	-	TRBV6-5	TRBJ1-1	CASSYSPDLNTEAFF	TGTGCCAGCAGTTACTCGCCAGATTTGAACACTGAAGCTTTCTTT
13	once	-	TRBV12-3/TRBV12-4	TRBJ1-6	CASSLIRDSPLHF	TGTGCCAGCAGCCTAATCAGAGATTCACCCCTCCACTTT
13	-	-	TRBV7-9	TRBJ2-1	CALTSSSYNEQFF	TGTGCACTGACTTCGAGCTCCTACAATGAGCAGTTCTTC
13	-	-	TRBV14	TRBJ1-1	CASSREMNTEAFF	TGTGCCAGCAGCCGGGAAATGAACACTGAAGCTTTCTTT
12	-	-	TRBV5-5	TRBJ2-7	CASSLGGYEQYF	TGTGCCAGCAGCTTGGGGGGCTACGAGCAGTACTTC
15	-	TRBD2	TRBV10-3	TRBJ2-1	CAISRSGDSYNEQFF	TGTGCCATCAGCAGAAGCGGGGACTCCTACAATGAGCAGTTCTTC
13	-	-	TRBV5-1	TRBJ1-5	CASSLAGGQPQHF	TGCGCCAGCAGCTTGGCAGGTGGGCAGCCCCAGCATTTT
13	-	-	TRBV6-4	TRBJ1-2	CASSRSTDYGYTF	TGTGCCAGCAGTCGGTCGACGGACTATGGCTACACCTTC
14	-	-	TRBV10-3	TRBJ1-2	CATRGEGFEYGYTF	TGTGCCACCAGAGGAGAGGGGTTTGAGTATGGCTACACCTTC
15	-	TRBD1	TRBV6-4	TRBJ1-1	CASRRSVTGGTEAFF	TGTGCCAGCAGGAGAAGTGTCACAGGGGGCACTGAAGCTTTCTTT
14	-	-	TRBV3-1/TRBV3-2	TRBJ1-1	CASSQNRANTEAFF	TGTGCCAGCAGCCAAAACAGGGCGAACACTGAAGCTTTCTTT
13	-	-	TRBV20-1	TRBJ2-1	CSASYGAYNEQFF	TGCAGTGCTAGTTACGGGGCCTACAATGAGCAGTTCTTC
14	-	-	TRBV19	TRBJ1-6	CASTASSYNSPLHF	TGTGCCAGTACCGCGAGCTCCTATAATTCACCCCTCCACTTT
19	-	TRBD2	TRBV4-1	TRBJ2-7	CASSQASGPGGGKAYEQYF	TGCGCCAGCAGCCAAGCGAGCGGGCCGGGCGGGGGAAAGGCCTACGAGCAGTACTTC
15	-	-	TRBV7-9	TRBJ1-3	CASSTRARSGNTIYF	TGTGCCAGCAGCACCCGGGCTCGCTCTGGAAACACCATATATTTT
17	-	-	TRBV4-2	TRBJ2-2	CASSQGSDTTTTGELFF	TGTGCCAGCAGCCAAGGGTCCGACACGACGACTACCGGGGAGCTGTTTTTT
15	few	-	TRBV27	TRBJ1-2	CASSFDPREGYGYTF	TGTGCCAGCAGTTTTGACCCTCGGGAGGGCTATGGCTACACCTTC
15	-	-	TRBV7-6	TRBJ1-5	CASSLEEGFHQPQHF	TGTGCCAGCAGCTTAGAAGAGGGCTTCCATCAGCCCCAGCATTTT